The 27 T cell receptor beta chains reported below all come from one sample, sequenced in a study of OX40 agonist ivuxolimab in advanced cancers. Libraries were prepared through the immunoSEQ multiplex PCR assay. Sourced from immuneACCESS, this table was stored by TCRdb with only in-frame sequences that have V and J called. A share of the clones is absent; for the studies checked, an unresolved V gene accounts for under half, and the remainder has no known explanation. For this sample the table gives roughly 15,000 clones, of which more than 85% were detected only once. About two thirds of the sample lies in the top ten. The input for sequencing was CD4+ or CD8+ T cells sorted from blood, taken in a trial of the OX40 agonist ivuxolimab. These receptor sequences come from an adult with an advanced solid tumor such as melanoma, head and neck, liver or kidney cancer.

The chain recombines TRBV7-9 with TRBJ2-7, with D perhaps matching TRBD2 (5 bases). The CDR3 has 15 residues. The V gene's germline CDR1 is SEHNR and CDR2 FQNEAQ (reference sequence). Deletions cut 0 bases from V and 6 bases from J, with 15 bases between. Here the CDR3 DNA reads TGTGCCAGCAGCTTAGCGTTGCTAGAGGGCCGCGAGCAGTACTTC. Amino acids: CASSLALLEGREQYF.

Comment on this clone: A junction end diverges from the germline sequence, so it may reflect a read error. This chain links TRBV13 with TRBJ1-2; D remains unclear. Germline V gene sequence: CDR1 PRHDT, CDR2 FYEKMQ (reference sequence). The CDR3 contains 15 residues. CDR3: CSSSFSGLANYGYTF. CDR3 bases: TGTTCCAGCAGCTTTTCAGGTCTAGCTAACTATGGCTACACCTTC.

The V and J genes are TRBV27 and TRBJ1-5; D ambiguous. Trimming removed 0 bases at V and 1 base at J, with 7 bases between. This CDR3 contains 15 residues. CDR1 and CDR2 from the germline V gene are MNHEY and SMNVEV (reference sequence). CDR3 protein: CASSLSGYSNQPQHF. The CDR3 nucleotides are TGTGCCAGCAGTTTATCAGGGTACAGCAATCAGCCCCAGCATTTT.

The gene calls are TRBV7-9 and TRBJ2-5; the D gene could be TRBD1 or TRBD2 (5 bases each). The ends were cut back, 3 bases at V and 5 bases at J, with 10 bases in the middle. Germline V gene lookup returns CDR1 SEHNR and CDR2 FQNEAQ (reference sequence). There are 13 residues in the CDR3. This chain's CDR3 is CASSLLGEETQYF. The CDR3 DNA follows: TGTGCCAGCAGCTTGTTGGGGGAGGAGACCCAGTACTTC.

The gene calls are TRBV4-1 and TRBJ2-4; 7 bases match TRBD2. CDR3 length equals 16 residues. Trimming cost V 1 base and J 0 bases; bases outside gene matches: 3. Germline CDR1 reads MGHRA; CDR2 reads YSYEKL. CDR3 residues: CASSQAGGLAKNIQYF. CDR3 sequence (DNA): TGCGCCAGCAGCCAAGCGGGGGGACTAGCCAAAAACATTCAGTACTTC.

The CDR3 reads CASSLVRLGGTEAFF. CDR3 DNA: TGTGCCAGCAGCTTAGTGCGACTTGGGGGGACTGAAGCTTTCTTT. The chain carries TRBV7-9 and TRBJ1-1; TRBD1 is a possible D gene (5 bases). V lost 1 base and J lost 5, with 14 bases in between. This CDR3 is 15 amino acids long. In germline, CDR1 is SEHNR, CDR2 FQNEAQ (reference sequence).

The J gene is TRBJ2-5, the V gene TRBV7-6; D tentatively reads TRBD1 or TRBD2 (5 bases each). From germline, CDR1 is SGHVS and CDR2 FNYEAQ. Trimming removed 5 bases at V and 4 bases at J, with 17 bases between. CDR3 size: 15 residues. CDR3 in DNA: TGTGCCAGCAGCGGCCGGGACCCCGGGCGAGAGACCCAGTACTTC. This sequence encodes CASSGRDPGRETQYF. Looking up the rest from reference TRBV7-6 and TRBJ2-5 gives the full variable domain: GAGVSQSPRYKVTKRGQDVALRCDPISGHVSLYWYRQALGQGPEFLTYFNYEAQQDKSGLPNDRFSAERPEGSISTLTIQRTEQRDSAMYRCASSGRDPGRETQYFGPGTRLLVL.

This chain joins TRBV6-4 and TRBJ2-7; tentatively, D is TRBD2 (5 bases). The length of the CDR3 is 18 residues. V was shortened by 0 bases and J by 0 bases, with 18 bases between the two germline ends. CDR1 is MRHNA, CDR2 SNTAGT, per germline. CDR3 sequence (DNA): TGTGCCAGCAGTGACTCGATTATTGAGGCGGGCGACTCCTACGAGCAGTACTTC. This translates into CASSDSIIEAGDSYEQYF.

This clone has more than one count but fewer than ten. V gene TRBV7-9 combines with J gene TRBJ2-1, with D possibly called TRBD1 or TRBD2 (5 bases each). The CDR3 length is 14 residues. The V gene's germline CDR1 is SEHNR and CDR2 FQNEAQ (reference sequence). Trimming left V 3 bases short and J 6 bases short, with 12 bases between. The CDR3 coding sequence is TGTGCCAGCAGCTTGCCAGGGACGGTCAATGAGCAGTTCTTC. It encodes CASSLPGTVNEQFF. Filled out from reference TRBV7-9 and TRBJ2-1, the complete variable domain reads DTGVSQNPRHKITKRGQNVTFRCDPISEHNRLYWYRQTLGQGPEFLTYFQNEAQLEKSRLLSDRFSAERPKGSFSTLEIQRTEQGDSAMYLCASSLPGTVNEQFFGPGTRLTVL.

The chain carries TRBV13 and TRBJ1-5; 8 nucleotides match TRBD1. The junction had 8 bases not matched to a gene; V was cut back by 2 bases and J by 2 bases. Germline CDR1 reads PRHDT; CDR2 reads FYEKMQ (reference sequence). CDR3 size: 17 residues. CDR3 nucleotides: TGTGCCAGCAGCTTAAGGTCAGGGGGCTGGGGCAATCAGCCCCAGCATTTT. This encodes CASSLRSGGWGNQPQHF.

The chain carries TRBV10-2 and TRBJ2-3; 7 bases are shared with TRBD1. The V gene end was trimmed by 6 bases and the J gene end by 5 bases; junction bases not matched to a gene: 5. CDR3 length: 13 residues. Germline V lookup: CDR1 WSHSY, CDR2 SAAADI. CDR3 DNA: TGCGCCAGCAGACAGGGGTTGGTAGATACGCAGTATTTT. Translation gives CASRQGLVDTQYF.

The chain is built from TRBV30 and TRBJ2-2; 9 bases line up with TRBD2. Germline CDR1 reads GTSNPN; CDR2 reads SVGIG (reference sequence). V lost 2 bases and J lost 4; bases outside the gene matches: 5. There are 15 residues in the CDR3. Here the CDR3 reads CAWSIGSGGTGELFF. In DNA, the CDR3 is TGTGCCTGGAGTATAGGTAGCGGGGGCACCGGGGAGCTGTTTTTT.

The V call is TRBV6-5, the J call TRBJ2-7; D possibly matches TRBD1 or TRBD2 (5 bases each). This CDR3 has 12 amino acids. CDR1 is MNHEY, CDR2 SVGAGI, per germline. The ends were cut back, 8 bases at V and 2 bases at J, with 10 bases in the middle. CDR3 sequence (DNA): TGTGCCAGCGCCTCGGGGCCCTACGAGCAGTACTTC. Translating gives CASASGPYEQYF.

The V and J genes are TRBV2 and TRBJ2-7; a weak D match, TRBD2 (7 bases). The CDR3 totals 16 residues. CDR1 and CDR2 from the germline V gene are SNHLY and FYNNEI. Trimming took 9 bases from V and 3 from J, leaving 24 bases between them. The CDR3: CASPPPGGRDHYEQYF. The CDR3 nucleotides are TGTGCCAGTCCCCCCCCCGGGGGGCGAGACCACTACGAGCAGTACTTC.

The rearrangement joins TRBV7-2 to TRBJ2-2, with TRBD1 identical over 7 bases. This CDR3 region has 17 residues. J gave up 6 bases and V 7 bases, and 17 bases lay outside the gene matches. Germline V gene sequence: CDR1 SGHTA, CDR2 FQGNSA. CDR3 residues: CASTPPQTGSGAGELFF. In nucleotides, the CDR3 is TGTGCCAGCACCCCACCCCAGACAGGGAGTGGGGCCGGGGAGCTGTTTTTT. Full variable domain (missing parts from reference TRBV7-2 and TRBJ2-2): GAGVSQSPSNKVTEKGKDVELRCDPISGHTALYWYRQSLGQGLEFLIYFQGNSAPDKSGLPSDRFSAERTGGSVSTLTIQRTQQEDSAVYLCASTPPQTGSGAGELFFGEGSRLTVL.

The chain couples TRBV4-1 to TRBJ2-7, with TRBD2 identical over 9 bases. Per the germline V gene, CDR1 is MGHRA and CDR2 is YSYEKL. The CDR3 contains 16 residues. Trimming at V came to 0 bases and at J to 7 bases, leaving 10 bases not matched to a gene. CDR3 in DNA: TGCGCCAGCAGCCAAGATTCTAGCGGGGACTACGTAGAGCAGTACTTC. Residues: CASSQDSSGDYVEQYF.

The rearrangement links TRBV11-3 to TRBJ2-3; 7 nucleotides match TRBD2. The CDR3 extends over 15 amino acids. CDR1 is SGHNT, CDR2 YENEEA, per germline. J was trimmed by 2 bases and V by 3 bases; bases with no gene match: 5. CDR3 residues: CASSLGRGDTDTQYF. The CDR3 DNA reads TGTGCCAGCAGCTTGGGGAGGGGAGACACAGATACGCAGTATTTT. Drawing the rest from reference TRBV11-3 and TRBJ2-3, the complete variable domain is EAGVVQSPRYKIIEKKQPVAFWCNPISGHNTLYWYLQNLGQGPELLIRYENEEAVDDSQLPKDRFSAERLKGVDSTLKIQPAELGDSAVYLCASSLGRGDTDTQYFGPGTRLTVL.

This chain links TRBV4-2 with TRBJ2-6; D may be TRBD1 (6 bases). V gave up 1 base and J gave up 2 bases, with 24 bases separating them. The germline V gene has CDR1 LGHNA and CDR2 YNFKEQ. The CDR3 is made up of 21 amino acids. For the CDR3, the DNA is TGTGCCAGCAGCCAAGTGATAGCAGGGGCCATATCCCCTCCTGGGGCCAACGTCCTGACTTTC. Its protein product is CASSQVIAGAISPPGANVLTF.

The chain carries TRBV4-1 and TRBJ2-7; 9 bases align to TRBD1. Germline values: CDR1 MGHRA, CDR2 YSYEKL. The CDR3 covers 15 residues. Trimming cost V 4 bases and J 2 bases; bases outside gene matches: 6. The CDR3 region is CASSPQGAGAYEQYF. In DNA form, the CDR3 reads TGCGCCAGCAGCCCACAGGGGGCGGGCGCCTACGAGCAGTACTTC.

The chain combines TRBV7-9 with TRBJ1-2, with 10 positions matching TRBD1. The CDR3 contains 16 residues. The germline V gene has CDR1 SEHNR and CDR2 FQNEAQ (reference sequence). V dropped 0 bases and J dropped 5; count of bases not matched to a gene: 6. The CDR3 DNA sequence: TGTGCCAGCAGCTTAGCAGGAGACAGGGGGCAATATGGCTACACCTTC. Residues: CASSLAGDRGQYGYTF.

V is TRBV5-1 and J is TRBJ1-6; 8 positions agree with TRBD1. Germline V gives CDR1 SGHRS, CDR2 YFSETQ. Trimming at V came to 2 bases and at J to 0 bases, leaving 4 bases not matched to a gene. This CDR3 region has 17 residues. The CDR3 DNA reads as TGCGCCAGCAGCTTTACAGGGGGGAGCTCCTATAATTCACCCCTCCACTTT. Translated: CASSFTGGSSYNSPLHF.

The CDR3 coding sequence is TGCAGCGTTGAAACAATGGACTCCCCAGATACGCAGTATTTT. Translating it yields CSVETMDSPDTQYF. The V call is TRBV29-1, the J call TRBJ2-3, with a possible D match to TRBD2 (5 bases). V was clipped by 2 bases and J by 4 bases, with 13 bases between them. The CDR3 is 14 residues long. The germline V gene encodes CDR1 SQVTM and CDR2 ANQGSEA.

The chain uses TRBV5-4 and TRBJ2-7; 11 bases match TRBD1. CDR1 SGHNT and CDR2 YYREEE come from the germline V gene (reference sequence). CDR3 size: 15 residues. J lost 2 bases, V lost 0 bases, and 1 base had no gene match. CDR3 bases: TGTGCCAGCAGCTTGGAGGGACAGGGGGCCTACGAGCAGTACTTC. Its protein product is CASSLEGQGAYEQYF.

V and J are TRBV9 and TRBJ1-2; D ambiguous. Trimming shortened V by 0 bases and J by 3 bases, and 12 bases separated the two germline ends. The CDR3 sequence is 15 residues long. Germline assignment: CDR1 SGDLS and CDR2 YYNGEE. CDR3 sequence reads: CASSVVWQDDYGYTF. The CDR3 DNA sequence: TGTGCCAGCAGCGTAGTATGGCAGGACGACTATGGCTACACCTTC.

This clone was seen a single time. V gene TRBV27 combines with J gene TRBJ2-7, with a tentative D call TRBD1 (5 bases). V was clipped by 1 base and J by 4 bases, with 11 bases between them. Germline CDR1 MNHEY, CDR2 SMNVEV (reference sequence). CDR3 length: 14 amino acids. CDR3 sequence reads: CASSLLDNPYEQYF. The CDR3 DNA is TGTGCCAGCAGTTTATTGGACAACCCATACGAGCAGTACTTC.

In this sample, this clone turned up once. V and J are TRBV6-1 and TRBJ1-6; D unclear. Trimming shortened V by 3 bases and J by 6 bases, and 27 bases separated the two germline ends. The CDR3 spans 20 residues. Per the germline V gene, CDR1 is MNHNS and CDR2 is SASEGT. CDR3 amino acids: CASSEGVPRGRVSPNSPLHF. The CDR3 DNA follows: TGTGCCAGCAGTGAGGGAGTCCCGAGAGGCCGGGTCTCACCTAATTCACCCCTCCACTTT.

The chain employs TRBV2 and TRBJ2-7; 11 positions agree with TRBD2. The CDR3 has 14 amino acids. The V gene's germline CDR1 is SNHLY and CDR2 FYNNEI. After removal of 1 base from V and 4 bases from J, the junction contained 0 bases not matched to a gene. The CDR3 DNA follows: TGTGCCAGCAGTGAAGGACTAGCGGGATACGAGCAGTACTTC. Its translation is CASSEGLAGYEQYF.